The 30 T cell receptor beta chains reported below all come from one sample, sequenced in a study of cytomegalovirus exposure and HLA in healthy donors. The primer mix had 60 Vbeta and 13 Jbeta primers. The assay was immunoSEQ multiplex PCR, and TCRdb's table has in-frame clones only and misses some. This table has more than 90,000 clones, 65% to 85% appearing once. Sequenced material: PBMCs. These receptors all come from a man aged 45-60 years in good health and CMV-seropositive.

The chain couples TRBV5-1 to TRBJ1-4; possibly TRBD1 for D (5 bases). V was trimmed by 4 bases and J by 7 bases, leaving 17 bases between them. The CDR3 is 15 residues long. From germline, CDR1 is SGHRS and CDR2 YFSETQ. CDR3 bases: TGCGCCAGCAGCCTTAGGGGCTTCAATAGTGAAAAACTGTTTTTT. It specifies CASSLRGFNSEKLFF.

The chain couples TRBV28 to TRBJ2-5; D not resolved. Germline CDR1 reads MDHEN; CDR2 reads SYDVKM. The V and J ends lost 2 bases and 2 bases respectively, with 9 bases between them. The CDR3 has 14 residues. CDR3 coding DNA: TGTGCCAGCAGTTTAACGACACCGCAAGAGACCCAGTACTTC. Translated: CASSLTTPQETQYF.

The chain has TRBV4-1 and TRBJ2-1; no reliable D call. CDR1 is MGHRA and CDR2 is YSYEKL in the germline V gene. Trimming took 1 base from V and 8 from J, leaving 12 bases between them. CDR3 size: 14 residues. CDR3 sequence (DNA): TGCGCCAGCAGCCAAGTAGGAGCTTCCGATGAGCAGTTCTTC. Amino acid sequence: CASSQVGASDEQFF.

The CDR3: CASSPAGTGTRDTYEQYF. CDR3 coding DNA: TGCGCCAGCAGCCCAGCAGGTACCGGGACTAGAGACACCTACGAGCAGTACTTC. J is TRBJ2-7 and V is TRBV4-1; 8 bases agree with TRBD2. The J segment lost 2 bases and the V segment lost 4 bases, leaving 16 bases of the junction unmatched. Germline loops: CDR1 MGHRA, CDR2 YSYEKL. The CDR3 runs to 18 residues.

V gene TRBV5-1 combines with J gene TRBJ1-1; perhaps TRBD1 as D (5 bases). Deletions cut 2 bases from V and 3 bases from J, with 11 bases between. This CDR3 has 14 residues. Germline assignment: CDR1 SGHRS and CDR2 YFSETQ. The CDR3 reads CASSFGGIDTEAFF. CDR3 in DNA: TGCGCCAGCAGCTTTGGGGGGATTGACACTGAAGCTTTCTTT.

This rearrangement joins TRBV5-4 to TRBJ1-1; D is ambiguous. CDR3 size: 13 residues. Germline CDR1 SGHNT, CDR2 YYREEE (reference sequence). The ends were cut back, 4 bases at V and 3 bases at J, with 10 bases in the middle. The CDR3, as DNA: TGTGCCAGCAGCCTGACTGTGGACACTGAAGCTTTCTTT. This translates into CASSLTVDTEAFF.

The V and J genes are TRBV6-4 and TRBJ2-7, with 10 nucleotides matching TRBD1. With 3 bases clipped from V and 2 bases from J, the junction kept 4 bases outside the gene matches. CDR1 is MRHNA, CDR2 SNTAGT, per germline. The CDR3 spans 15 residues. The CDR3 region is CASSDSGTGAYEQYF. The DNA of the CDR3 is TGTGCCAGCAGTGATTCGGGGACAGGGGCCTACGAGCAGTACTTC.

This chain's CDR3 is CASGPVGSSYNEQFF. Here the CDR3 DNA reads TGTGCCAGTGGCCCAGTGGGGAGCTCCTACAATGAGCAGTTCTTC. The chain couples TRBV19 to TRBJ2-1, with D possibly TRBD2 on 5 matching bases. Germline V gene sequence: CDR1 LNHDA, CDR2 SQIVND (reference sequence). The ends were cut back, 8 bases at V and 0 bases at J, with 14 bases in the middle. This CDR3 spans 15 amino acids. The complete variable domain, with remaining parts taken from reference TRBV19 and TRBJ2-1, reads DGGITQSPKYLFRKEGQNVTLSCEQNLNHDAMYWYRQDPGQGLRLIYYSQIVNDFQKGDIAEGYSVSREKKESFPLTVTSAQKNPTAFYLCASGPVGSSYNEQFFGPGTRLTVL.

J is TRBJ2-5 and V is TRBV6-5; 11 bases match TRBD2. Germline trimming cut 3 bases from V and 4 bases from J; bases unmatched to any gene: 7. Germline CDR1 reads MNHEY; CDR2 reads SVGAGI. This CDR3 region has 16 residues. CDR3 sequence (DNA): TGTGCCAGCAGTTATACTAGCGGGAGTCCCACAGAGACCCAGTACTTC. It codes for CASSYTSGSPTETQYF.

The chain recombines TRBV19 with TRBJ1-3; the match to TRBD1 covers 9 bases. V was pared by 6 bases and J by 4 bases, with 4 bases of the junction left unmatched. CDR3 length: 14 residues. Germline V gene sequence: CDR1 LNHDA, CDR2 SQIVND (reference sequence). This chain's CDR3 is CASRRTGEGNTIYF. The CDR3 DNA follows: TGTGCCAGTAGGAGGACAGGGGAAGGAAACACCATATATTTT.

The rearrangement uses TRBV23-1 and TRBJ1-5, with unresolved D. TRBV23-1 is designated an ORF whose function remains uncertain. Trimming shortened V by 3 bases and J by 0 bases, and 27 bases separated the two germline ends. The CDR3 has 21 residues. The CDR3, as DNA: TGCGCCAGCAGTCAGGTCCGGAGGAAAGACAACTGCCTTTATAGCAATCAGCCCCAGCATTTT. This translates into CASSQVRRKDNCLYSNQPQHF.

CDR3 coding DNA: TGTGCCAGCTCCCTCCTGGGCACCGCGAACACCGGGGAGCTGTTTTTT. Its translation: CASSLLGTANTGELFF. The rearrangement links TRBV2 to TRBJ2-2; D call uncertain. CDR1 and CDR2 (germline): SNHLY, FYNNEI. V dropped 8 bases and J dropped 0 bases, with 16 bases sitting between them. This CDR3 is 16 amino acids long.

The J gene is TRBJ2-7, the V gene TRBV27, with a possible D match to TRBD1 (6 bases). The CDR3 extends over 12 amino acids. Looked up from germline, CDR1 is MNHEY and CDR2 is SMNVEV (reference sequence). The V gene lost 4 bases and the J gene lost 4 bases, with 8 bases spanning the gap. CDR3 protein: CASSSTGYEQYF. The CDR3 DNA is TGTGCCAGCAGTTCGACAGGTTACGAGCAGTACTTC.

The chain joins TRBV7-2 to TRBJ2-4; 7 nucleotides agree with TRBD2. Germline trimming cut 5 bases from V and 3 bases from J; bases unmatched to any gene: 7. CDR1 is SGHTA, CDR2 FQGNSA, per germline. The CDR3 runs to 15 residues. In DNA form, the CDR3 reads TGTGCCAGCAGCCAGCGCGGGGGAGTCAAAAACATTCAGTACTTC. This sequence encodes CASSQRGGVKNIQYF.

This sequence joins TRBV19 and TRBJ1-5, with a tentative D call TRBD1 (6 bases). This CDR3 region has 14 residues. The V gene's germline CDR1 is LNHDA and CDR2 SQIVND (reference sequence). Trimming pared 3 bases from V and 3 bases from J, leaving 9 bases between. The CDR3 region has the DNA TGTGCCAGTAGTATCGACAGGTCCAATCAGCCCCAGCATTTT. It translates to CASSIDRSNQPQHF.

The gene calls are TRBV6-5 and TRBJ1-5, with D perhaps matching TRBD1 (5 bases). V was trimmed by 2 bases and J by 1 base, leaving 9 bases between them. The CDR3 has 15 amino acids. Germline V CDR1 and CDR2: MNHEY, SVGAGI. CDR3 residues: CASSYSRASNQPQHF. The CDR3 nucleotides read TGTGCCAGCAGTTACAGCAGGGCCAGCAATCAGCCCCAGCATTTT.

This clone is a singleton in its sample. The rearrangement joins TRBV19 to TRBJ1-2; possible D gene TRBD1, 5 bases. The V gene's germline CDR1 is LNHDA and CDR2 SQIVND (reference sequence). This CDR3 contains 12 residues. Trimming took off 6 bases at V and 10 bases at J, with 15 bases between the two ends. This CDR3 reads CASRGEEASYTF. The CDR3 coding sequence is TGTGCCAGTAGAGGGGAAGAGGCTTCCTACACCTTC.

The chain joins TRBV5-6 to TRBJ2-7; no definite D call. The CDR3 is made up of 15 amino acids. Looked up from germline, CDR1 is SGHDT and CDR2 is YYEEEE. V lost 1 base and J 3 bases, leaving 14 bases between the germline ends. The CDR3 reads CASSLWAKTHYEQYF. DNA for the CDR3: TGTGCCAGCAGCTTGTGGGCCAAGACCCACTACGAGCAGTACTTC.

The chain recombines TRBV9 with TRBJ2-7; no clear D gene. CDR3 size: 12 residues. Germline CDR1 and CDR2: SGDLS and YYNGEE. The germline V and J ends were trimmed by 4 bases and 2 bases, with 7 bases remaining between them. CDR3 region: CASSPNTYEQYF. The CDR3 DNA is TGTGCCAGCAGCCCTAATACCTACGAGCAGTACTTC.

The chain carries TRBV18 and TRBJ2-7; 11 bases are shared with TRBD2. V lost 3 bases and J lost 2; bases outside the gene matches: 3. CDR3 size: 15 residues. The germline gives CDR1 KGHSH, CDR2 LQKENI. CDR3 residues: CASSPASGGTYEQYF. Written as DNA, the CDR3 is TGTGCCAGCTCACCGGCTAGCGGGGGGACCTACGAGCAGTACTTC.

V and J are TRBV6-5 and TRBJ2-1, with unresolved D. V shed 6 bases and J shed 7 bases, with 19 bases lying between them. In germline, CDR1 is MNHEY, CDR2 SVGAGI. The CDR3 consists of 15 residues. The CDR3 spells CASSPDKPLRNEQFF. The CDR3 region has the DNA TGTGCCAGCAGCCCCGACAAGCCCCTAAGGAATGAGCAGTTCTTC.

Note on this clone: Germline and junction disagree at one end, which may indicate a read error. The identical CDR3 is also encoded by other nucleotide sequences in the sample. The gene calls are TRBV10-3 and TRBJ1-5; unclear D gene. The CDR3 runs 13 residues. Germline V gene sequence: CDR1 ENHRY, CDR2 SYGVKD. The CDR3, as DNA: TGTGCCATCAGCGAAACAACTACTCAGCCCCAACATTTT. It translates to CAISETTTQPQHF.

V and J are TRBV11-3 and TRBJ2-7; D possibly uses TRBD1 or TRBD2 (6 bases each). With 5 bases removed from V and 3 bases from J, the gap between germline ends came to 14 bases. The CDR3 contains 14 residues. Germline V CDR1 and CDR2: SGHNT, YENEEA. The CDR3 DNA reads as TGTGCCAGCAGCCTAGGGGGAGGAAGCTACGAGCAGTACTTC. Its translation is CASSLGGGSYEQYF.

This clone is a singleton in its sample. The chain is built from TRBV6-6 and TRBJ1-4; no definite D call. The V and J ends lost 4 bases and 6 bases respectively, with 12 bases between them. Germline CDR1 is MNHNY and CDR2 is SVGAGI (reference sequence). CDR3 length: 14 residues. DNA of the CDR3: TGTGCCAGCAGTTCGGTGGAGGGTGATGAAAAACTGTTTTTT. This gives the protein CASSSVEGDEKLFF.

This chain uses TRBV9 with TRBJ2-5; D may be TRBD2 (6 bases). CDR3 size: 13 residues. Trimming removed 6 bases from V and 3 bases from J, with 12 bases in between. Germline V CDR1 and CDR2: SGDLS, YYNGEE. The CDR3 DNA follows: TGTGCCAGCACGACGGGAGTGGAAGAGACCCAGTACTTC. Translated: CASTTGVEETQYF.

V usage is TRBV7-2 and J usage is TRBJ2-7; 10 nucleotides align to TRBD1. This CDR3 spans 15 amino acids. V dropped 4 bases and J dropped 6; count of bases not matched to a gene: 9. Germline loops: CDR1 SGHTA, CDR2 FQGNSA. The DNA for the CDR3 is TGTGCCAGCAGCTATATCCGGGACAGGGGAGGCGAGCAGTACTTC. Its protein is CASSYIRDRGGEQYF.

The chain couples TRBV7-6 to TRBJ1-5; the D gene is possibly TRBD1 (6 bases). The CDR3 has 16 amino acids. The germline CDR1 and CDR2 sequences are SGHVS and FNYEAQ. V was pared by 0 bases and J by 3 bases, with 12 bases between. This chain's CDR3 is CASSLAGGRNNQPQHF. CDR3 in DNA: TGTGCCAGCAGCTTAGCGGGGGGGCGCAACAATCAGCCCCAGCATTTT.

Worth noting for this clone: One end of the junction fails to match germline, which may point to a read error. This chain connects TRBV7-7 to TRBJ2-3; 7 positions agree with TRBD2. The germline CDR1 and CDR2 sequences are SSHAT and FNYEAQ (reference sequence). The CDR3 totals 14 residues. CDR3 bases: TGTGCTAGCAGCTTCGGCGGGAGCGCAGATACGCAGTATTTT. This encodes CASSFGGSADTQYF.

Only a few counts were recorded for this clone. This chain joins TRBV2 and TRBJ1-2; 8 nucleotides match TRBD1. The CDR3 is 15 amino acids. The V and J ends lost 6 bases and 7 bases, in that order; junction bases with no gene match: 13. The germline V gene encodes CDR1 SNHLY and CDR2 FYNNEI. The CDR3 region is CASSLSGQGAGGYTF. CDR3 nucleotide sequence: TGTGCCAGCAGCCTTTCCGGCCAGGGGGCGGGTGGCTACACCTTC.

The V call is TRBV28, the J call TRBJ2-2; 14 nucleotides agree with TRBD2. CDR3 size: 16 residues. Germline loops: CDR1 MDHEN, CDR2 SYDVKM. V was pared by 6 bases and J by 4 bases, with 4 bases of the junction left unmatched. CDR3 in DNA: TGTGCCAGCAGGCGACTAGCGGGAGGGAGCACCGGGGAGCTGTTTTTT. It yields the protein CASRRLAGGSTGELFF.